The clone carrying this TCR beta chain was seen once. Recovery among Cohort 3 donors was established by two negative PCRs, clearance, or symptom resolution. Assay: immunoSEQ multiplex PCR; the TCRdb copy retains only in-frame clones and omits some. Among over 200,000 clones, 81% were seen once, and the ten largest hold about a tenth. This record comes from a study of blood T cell repertoires in COVID-19. Across the study: Sites across the United States, Italy and Spain contributed samples from acute and convalescent COVID-19. From T cells, B-cell-depleted T cells, or PBMCs came the material, which was cDNA or gDNA.

Germline V CDR1 and CDR2: SGHRS, YFSETQ. The CDR3 covers 15 residues. The trim removed 5 bases at V and 1 base at J, leaving 5 bases unmatched. Sequenced: PBMCs or T cells enriched from blood (not recorded which). This clonotype was obtained from a middle-aged man who had recovered from COVID-19. The V gene is TRBV5-1, the J gene TRBJ2-2, with 7 bases lining up with TRBD2. The CDR3 here is CASSPASGNTGELFF. The CDR3 region has the DNA TGCGCCAGCAGTCCCGCTAGCGGGAACACCGGGGAGCTGTTTTTT.